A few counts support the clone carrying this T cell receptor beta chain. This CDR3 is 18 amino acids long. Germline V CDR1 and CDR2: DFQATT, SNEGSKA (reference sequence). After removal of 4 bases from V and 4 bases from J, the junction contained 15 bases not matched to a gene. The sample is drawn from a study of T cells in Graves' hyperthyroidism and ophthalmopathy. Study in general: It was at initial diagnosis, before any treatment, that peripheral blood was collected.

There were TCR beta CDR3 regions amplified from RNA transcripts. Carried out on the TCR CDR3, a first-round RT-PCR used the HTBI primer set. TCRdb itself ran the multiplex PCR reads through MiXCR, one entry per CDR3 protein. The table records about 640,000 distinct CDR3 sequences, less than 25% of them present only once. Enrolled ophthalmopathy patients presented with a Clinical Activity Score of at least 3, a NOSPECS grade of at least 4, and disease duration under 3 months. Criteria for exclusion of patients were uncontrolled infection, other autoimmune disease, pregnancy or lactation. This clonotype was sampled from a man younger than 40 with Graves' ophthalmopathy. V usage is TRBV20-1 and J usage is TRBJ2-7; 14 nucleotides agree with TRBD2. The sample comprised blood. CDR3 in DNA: TGCAGTGCTATAAGAGGAGGACTAGCGGGAGGTATACATTACGAGCAGTACTTC. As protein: CSAIRGGLAGGIHYEQYF.